The 14 T cell receptor beta chains in this list originate from one sample, sequenced in a study of blood T cell repertoires in COVID-19. Using immunoSEQ multiplex PCR, the repertoire was profiled, and TCRdb retains in-frame clones only, with some absent. The profile shows over 65,000 clones, under 80% of them singletons. Material: peripheral blood. These receptor sequences come from a man in his 60s with COVID-19, enrolled during active disease.

The chain combines TRBV10-3 with TRBJ2-3, with a weak D call TRBD1 (5 bases). Germline lookup yields CDR1 ENHRY and CDR2 SYGVKD. The CDR3 consists of 13 residues. V lost 7 bases and J lost 2, with 10 bases in between. Written as DNA, the CDR3 is TGTGCCATCATGCAGGGTATCACAGATACGCAGTATTTT. Protein product: CAIMQGITDTQYF.

This clone has only a few counts. This chain links TRBV6-1 with TRBJ2-7; D call uncertain. Trimming left V 3 bases short and J 1 base short, with 4 bases between. The germline CDR1 and CDR2 sequences are MNHNS and SASEGT. This CDR3 has 12 residues. The CDR3 loop reads CASSDRSYEQYF. The CDR3 DNA reads as TGTGCCAGCAGTGATCGGTCCTACGAGCAGTACTTC.

The V gene is TRBV19, the J gene TRBJ2-7, with D possibly matching TRBD1 (6 bases). Deletions cut 6 bases from V and 3 bases from J, with 18 bases between. Looked up from germline, CDR1 is LNHDA and CDR2 is SQIVND (reference sequence). This CDR3 has 15 amino acids. CDR3 protein: CASRQGRSRGYEQYF. The CDR3 DNA reads as TGTGCCAGTAGGCAGGGGCGGAGCCGGGGCTACGAGCAGTACTTC. The full variable domain, completed using reference TRBV19 and TRBJ2-7, is DGGITQSPKYLFRKEGQNVTLSCEQNLNHDAMYWYRQDPGQGLRLIYYSQIVNDFQKGDIAEGYSVSREKKESFPLTVTSAQKNPTAFYLCASRQGRSRGYEQYFGPGTRLTVT.

The chain combines TRBV14 with TRBJ1-2; D gene uncertain. This CDR3 spans 13 amino acids. V lost 4 bases, J lost 4 bases, and 10 bases lay in between. CDR1 and CDR2 from the germline V gene are SGHDN and FVKESK. CDR3: CASSPENTYGYTF. For the CDR3, the DNA is TGTGCCAGCAGCCCGGAGAACACCTATGGCTACACCTTC.

CDR3 region: CASTWTGDGYTF. The CDR3 DNA reads as TGTGCCAGCACCTGGACAGGAGATGGCTACACCTTC. This chain uses TRBV7-9 with TRBJ1-2; 7 bases match TRBD1. Germline loops: CDR1 SEHNR, CDR2 FQNEAQ (reference sequence). The CDR3 covers 12 residues. V was pared by 7 bases and J by 6 bases, with 5 bases of the junction left unmatched.

The chain employs TRBV4-3 and TRBJ1-2; D is uncertain. CDR1 and CDR2 from the germline V gene are LGHNA and YSLEER. Trimming removed 2 bases at V and 3 bases at J, with 7 bases between. The CDR3 is 13 amino acids. CDR3 protein: CASSQYNYYGYTF. CDR3 bases: TGCGCCAGCAGCCAATATAACTACTATGGCTACACCTTC.

This chain joins TRBV12-1 and TRBJ2-2; the D call of TRBD2 is as the table states it, not checked on the DNA. TRBV12-1 is an annotated pseudogene. CDR3 length: 17 amino acids. The CDR3: CASSFAASGRAGGELFF. The CDR3, as DNA: TGTGCCAGCAGCTTTGCCGCTAGCGGGAGGGCCGGCGGGGAGCTGTTTTTT.

The chain is built from TRBV6-5 and TRBJ1-2; no reliable D call. V shed 0 bases and J shed 5 bases, with 13 bases lying between them. Germline assignment: CDR1 MNHEY and CDR2 SVGAGI. This CDR3 is built from 15 residues. The CDR3 DNA is TGTGCCAGCAGTTACTCTGGCAGGACGGGGTATGGCTACACCTTC. Residues: CASSYSGRTGYGYTF.

V usage is TRBV3-1 (or the pseudogene TRBV3-2) and J usage is TRBJ1-6; perhaps TRBD1 as D (6 bases). Germline V gene lookup returns CDR1 LGHDT and CDR2 YNNKEL (reference sequence). Trimming removed 2 bases at V and 6 bases at J, with 11 bases between. This CDR3 contains 15 residues. The CDR3, as DNA: TGTGCCAGCAGCCAATTGCAGGGGATTAATTCACCCCTCCACTTT. This gives the protein CASSQLQGINSPLHF.

The chain couples TRBV27 to TRBJ1-1, with no clear D. CDR3 length equals 14 residues. Germline V gives CDR1 MNHEY, CDR2 SMNVEV (reference sequence). Trimming took off 7 bases at V and 5 bases at J, with 17 bases between the two ends. In DNA, the CDR3 is TGTGCCAGCACCCCAGCGGGCCGAGGGACTGAAGCTTTCTTT. This gives the protein CASTPAGRGTEAFF.

V gene TRBV4-1 combines with J gene TRBJ2-7; 11 bases are shared with TRBD1. Germline V CDR1 and CDR2: MGHRA, YSYEKL. J was trimmed by 0 bases and V by 3 bases; bases with no gene match: 4. CDR3 length: 16 residues. DNA of the CDR3: TGCGCCAGCAGCCAGGGGACAGGGGGTTTCTCCTACGAGCAGTACTTC. Protein sequence: CASSQGTGGFSYEQYF.

The table lists this clone with a few counts. The chain has TRBV7-6 and TRBJ1-4; 9 nucleotides match TRBD1. CDR3 length: 15 amino acids. V lost 4 bases, J lost 7 bases, and 7 bases stayed unmatched. Looked up from germline, CDR1 is SGHVS and CDR2 is FNYEAQ. The CDR3: CASSWSGQGSEKLFF. As DNA, the CDR3 is TGTGCCAGCAGCTGGTCGGGACAGGGTTCTGAAAAACTGTTTTTT.

A single count supports this clone. The rearrangement links TRBV25-1 to TRBJ1-4; tentative D call: TRBD1 (6 bases). Germline CDR1 and CDR2: MGHDK and SYGVNS. The CDR3 runs to 14 residues. Trimming took off 4 bases at V and 3 bases at J, with 9 bases between the two ends. CDR3 residues: CASSGDTSNEKLFF. DNA of the CDR3: TGTGCCAGCAGTGGGGACACGTCTAATGAAAAACTGTTTTTT.

CDR3: CASSLTNPSDDTQYF. The CDR3 DNA reads TGCGCCAGCAGCTTGACTAACCCTAGCGACGATACGCAGTATTTT. The chain employs TRBV5-1 and TRBJ2-3; a weak D match, TRBD2 (6 bases). The CDR3 is made up of 15 amino acids. Germline V gene sequence: CDR1 SGHRS, CDR2 YFSETQ. V was cut by 1 base and J by 6 bases, with 15 bases left in between.